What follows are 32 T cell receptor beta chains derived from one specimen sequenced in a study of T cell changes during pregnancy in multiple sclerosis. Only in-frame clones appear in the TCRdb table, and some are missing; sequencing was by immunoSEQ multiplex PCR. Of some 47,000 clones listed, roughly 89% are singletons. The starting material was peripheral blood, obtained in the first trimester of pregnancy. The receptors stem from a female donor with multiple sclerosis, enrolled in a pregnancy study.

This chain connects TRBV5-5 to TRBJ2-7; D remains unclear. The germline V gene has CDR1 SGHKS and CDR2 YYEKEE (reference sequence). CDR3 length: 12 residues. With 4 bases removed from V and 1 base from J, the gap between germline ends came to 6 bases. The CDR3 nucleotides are TGTGCCAGCAGCGCGCCGTCCTACGAGCAGTACTTC. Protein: CASSAPSYEQYF.

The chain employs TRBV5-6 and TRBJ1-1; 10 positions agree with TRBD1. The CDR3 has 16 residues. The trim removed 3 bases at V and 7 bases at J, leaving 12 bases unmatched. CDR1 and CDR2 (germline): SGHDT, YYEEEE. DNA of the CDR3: TGTGCCAGCAGCTGGTCGACAGGGGGCCTTGATAATGAAGCTTTCTTT. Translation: CASSWSTGGLDNEAFF.

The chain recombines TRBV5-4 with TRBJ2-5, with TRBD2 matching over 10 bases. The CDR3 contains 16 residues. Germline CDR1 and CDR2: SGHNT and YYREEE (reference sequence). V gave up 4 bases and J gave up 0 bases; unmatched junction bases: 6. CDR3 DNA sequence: TGTGCCAGCAGCGTTTCACTAGCGGGGAACCAAGAGACCCAGTACTTC. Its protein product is CASSVSLAGNQETQYF.

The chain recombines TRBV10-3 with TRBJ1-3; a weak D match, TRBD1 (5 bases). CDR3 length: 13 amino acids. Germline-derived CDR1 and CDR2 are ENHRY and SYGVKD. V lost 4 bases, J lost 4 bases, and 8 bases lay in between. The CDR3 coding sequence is TGTGCCATCAGTGCCGACAGAGGAAACACCATATATTTT. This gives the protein CAISADRGNTIYF.

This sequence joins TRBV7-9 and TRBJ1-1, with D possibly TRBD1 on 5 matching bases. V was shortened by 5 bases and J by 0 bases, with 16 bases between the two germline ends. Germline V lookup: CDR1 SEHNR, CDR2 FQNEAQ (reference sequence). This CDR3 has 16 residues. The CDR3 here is CASSHQPDRMNTEAFF. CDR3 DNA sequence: TGTGCCAGCAGCCATCAACCCGACAGAATGAACACTGAAGCTTTCTTT.

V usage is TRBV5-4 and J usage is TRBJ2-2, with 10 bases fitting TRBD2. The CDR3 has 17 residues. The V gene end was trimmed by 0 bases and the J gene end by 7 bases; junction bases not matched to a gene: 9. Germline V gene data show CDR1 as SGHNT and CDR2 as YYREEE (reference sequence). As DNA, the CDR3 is TGTGCCAGCAGCTTGGCCGGCAGCGGGGGGGCGAGCGGGGAGCTGTTTTTT. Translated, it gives CASSLAGSGGASGELFF.

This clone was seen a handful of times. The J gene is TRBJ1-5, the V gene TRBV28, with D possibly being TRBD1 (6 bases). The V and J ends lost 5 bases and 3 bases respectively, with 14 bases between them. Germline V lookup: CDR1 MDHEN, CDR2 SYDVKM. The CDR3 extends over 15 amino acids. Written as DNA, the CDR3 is TGTGCCAGCAGTCCCCTTAGGGGGATCAATCAGCCCCAGCATTTT. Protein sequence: CASSPLRGINQPQHF. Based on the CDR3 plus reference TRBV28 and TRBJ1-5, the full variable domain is DVKVTQSSRYLVKRTGEKVFLECVQDMDHENMFWYRQDPGLGLRLIYFSYDVKMKEKGDIPEGYSVSREKKERFSLILESASTNQTSMYLCASSPLRGINQPQHFGDGTRLSIL.

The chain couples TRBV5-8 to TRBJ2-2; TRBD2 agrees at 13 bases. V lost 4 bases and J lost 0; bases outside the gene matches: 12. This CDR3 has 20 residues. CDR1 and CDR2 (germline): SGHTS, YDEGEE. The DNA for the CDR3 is TGTGCCAGCAGCGCCCGAGTCCCGACTAGCGGGGGGTCGAACACCGGGGAGCTGTTTTTT. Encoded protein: CASSARVPTSGGSNTGELFF.

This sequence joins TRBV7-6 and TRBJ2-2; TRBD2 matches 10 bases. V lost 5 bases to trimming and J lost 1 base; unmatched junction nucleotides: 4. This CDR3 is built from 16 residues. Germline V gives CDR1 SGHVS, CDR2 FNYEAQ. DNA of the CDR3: TGTGCCAGCAGCCTAGTAGCGGGGGGGAACACCGGGGAGCTGTTTTTT. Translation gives CASSLVAGGNTGELFF.

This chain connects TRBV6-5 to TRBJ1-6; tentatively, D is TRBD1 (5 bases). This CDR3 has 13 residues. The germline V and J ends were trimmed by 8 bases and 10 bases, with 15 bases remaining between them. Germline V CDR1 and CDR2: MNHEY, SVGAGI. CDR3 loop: CASGLGATSPLHF. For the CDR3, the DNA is TGTGCCAGCGGTCTTGGGGCTACCTCACCCCTCCACTTT.

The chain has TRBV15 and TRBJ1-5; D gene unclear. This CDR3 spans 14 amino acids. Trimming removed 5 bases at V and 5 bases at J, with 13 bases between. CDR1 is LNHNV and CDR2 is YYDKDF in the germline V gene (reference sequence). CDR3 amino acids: CATSYLGEDQPQHF. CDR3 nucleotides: TGTGCCACCAGCTACCTCGGAGAGGATCAGCCCCAGCATTTT.

CDR3 residues: CASSLVAGGQRRETQYF. The CDR3 nucleotides are TGTGCCAGCAGCTTGGTAGCGGGGGGGCAAAGGAGGGAGACCCAGTACTTC. The chain recombines TRBV5-6 with TRBJ2-5, with 11 bases that match TRBD2. The length of the CDR3 is 17 residues. The V gene end was trimmed by 0 bases and the J gene end by 5 bases; junction bases not matched to a gene: 9. Per the germline V gene, CDR1 is SGHDT and CDR2 is YYEEEE.

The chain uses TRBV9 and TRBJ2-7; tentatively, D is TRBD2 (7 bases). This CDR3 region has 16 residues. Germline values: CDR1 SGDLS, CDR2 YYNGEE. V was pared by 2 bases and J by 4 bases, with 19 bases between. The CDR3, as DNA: TGTGCCAGCAGCGTTTCGGGGGGCTTGAACGCTTACGAGCAGTACTTC. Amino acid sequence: CASSVSGGLNAYEQYF.

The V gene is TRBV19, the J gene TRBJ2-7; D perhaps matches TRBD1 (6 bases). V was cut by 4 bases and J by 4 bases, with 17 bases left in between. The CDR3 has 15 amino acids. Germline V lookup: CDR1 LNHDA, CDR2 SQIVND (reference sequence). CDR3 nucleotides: TGTGCCAGTAGTAGGGCTTTGGACAGTGGGTACGAGCAGTACTTC. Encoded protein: CASSRALDSGYEQYF.

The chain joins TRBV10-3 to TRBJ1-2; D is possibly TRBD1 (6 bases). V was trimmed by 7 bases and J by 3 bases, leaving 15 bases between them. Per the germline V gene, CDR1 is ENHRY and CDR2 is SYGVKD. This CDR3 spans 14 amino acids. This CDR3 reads CAITPDPGDYGYTF. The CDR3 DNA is TGTGCCATCACCCCGGACCCAGGGGACTATGGCTACACCTTC.

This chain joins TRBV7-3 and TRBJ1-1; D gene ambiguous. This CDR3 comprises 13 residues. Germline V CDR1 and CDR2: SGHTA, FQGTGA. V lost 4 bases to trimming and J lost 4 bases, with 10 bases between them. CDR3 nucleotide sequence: TGTGCCAGCAGCTCATACTCCGGCACTGAAGCTTTCTTT. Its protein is CASSSYSGTEAFF. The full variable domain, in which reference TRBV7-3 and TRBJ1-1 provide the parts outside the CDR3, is GAGVSQTPSNKVTEKGKYVELRCDPISGHTALYWYRQSLGQGPEFLIYFQGTGAADDSGLPNDRFFAVRPEGSVSTLKIQRTERGDSAVYLCASSSYSGTEAFFGQGTRLTVV.

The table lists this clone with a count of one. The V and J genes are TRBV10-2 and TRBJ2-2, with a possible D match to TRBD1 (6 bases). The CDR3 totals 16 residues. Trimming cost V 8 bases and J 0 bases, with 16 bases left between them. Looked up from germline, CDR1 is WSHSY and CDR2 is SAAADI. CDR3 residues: CASQEWTATNTGELFF. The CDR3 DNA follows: TGCGCCAGCCAGGAATGGACAGCCACGAACACCGGGGAGCTGTTTTTT.

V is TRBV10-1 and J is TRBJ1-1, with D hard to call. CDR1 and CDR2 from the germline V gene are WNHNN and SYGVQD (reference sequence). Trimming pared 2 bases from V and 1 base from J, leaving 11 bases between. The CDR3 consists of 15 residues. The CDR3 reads CASSETPRGNTEAFF. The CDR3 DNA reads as TGCGCCAGCAGTGAGACCCCACGGGGGAACACTGAAGCTTTCTTT.

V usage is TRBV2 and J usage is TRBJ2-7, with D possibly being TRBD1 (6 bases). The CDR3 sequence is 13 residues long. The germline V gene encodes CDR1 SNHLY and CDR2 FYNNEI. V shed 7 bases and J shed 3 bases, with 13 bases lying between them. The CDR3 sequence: CASIEGVSYEQYF. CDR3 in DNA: TGTGCCAGCATCGAGGGGGTTAGCTACGAGCAGTACTTC.

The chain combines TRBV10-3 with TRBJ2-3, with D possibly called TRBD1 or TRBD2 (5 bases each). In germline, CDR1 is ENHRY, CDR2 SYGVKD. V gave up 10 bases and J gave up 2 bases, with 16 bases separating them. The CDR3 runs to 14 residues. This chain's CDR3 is CASRGVSPTDTQYF. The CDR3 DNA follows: TGTGCCAGCAGAGGGGTCTCCCCCACAGATACGCAGTATTTT.

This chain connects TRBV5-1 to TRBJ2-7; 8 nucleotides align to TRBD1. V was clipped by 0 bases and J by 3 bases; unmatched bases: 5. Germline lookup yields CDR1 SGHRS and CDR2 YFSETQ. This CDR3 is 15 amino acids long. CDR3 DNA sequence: TGCGCCAGCAGCTTGGGACAGGGGCGTTACTACGAGCAGTACTTC. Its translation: CASSLGQGRYYEQYF.

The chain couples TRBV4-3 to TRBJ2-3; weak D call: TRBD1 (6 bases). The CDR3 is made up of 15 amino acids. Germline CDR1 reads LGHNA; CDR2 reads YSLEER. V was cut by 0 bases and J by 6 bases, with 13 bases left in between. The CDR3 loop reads CASSQDQQGWDTQYF. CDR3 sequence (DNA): TGCGCCAGCAGCCAAGATCAACAGGGTTGGGATACGCAGTATTTT.

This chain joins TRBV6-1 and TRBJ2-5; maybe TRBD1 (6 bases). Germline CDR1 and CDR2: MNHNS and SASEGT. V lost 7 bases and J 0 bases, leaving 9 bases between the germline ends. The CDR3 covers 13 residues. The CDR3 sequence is CASTGQYQETQYF. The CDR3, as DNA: TGTGCCAGCACCGGACAGTACCAAGAGACCCAGTACTTC.

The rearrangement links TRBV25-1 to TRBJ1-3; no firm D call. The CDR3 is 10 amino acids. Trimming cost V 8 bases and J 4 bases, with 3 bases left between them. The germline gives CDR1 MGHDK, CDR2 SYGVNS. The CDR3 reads CASRGNTIYF. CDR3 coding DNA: TGTGCCAGCCGGGGAAACACCATATATTTT.

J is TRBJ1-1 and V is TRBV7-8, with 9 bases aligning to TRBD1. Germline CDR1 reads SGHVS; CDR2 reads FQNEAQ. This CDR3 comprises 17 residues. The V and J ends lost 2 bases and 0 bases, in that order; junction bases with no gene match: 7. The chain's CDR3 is CASSLIQGAYVNTEAFF. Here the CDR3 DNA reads TGTGCCAGCAGCTTAATACAGGGGGCTTACGTGAACACTGAAGCTTTCTTT. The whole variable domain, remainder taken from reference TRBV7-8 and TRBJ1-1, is GAGVSQSPRYKVAKRGQDVALRCDPISGHVSLFWYQQALGQGPEFLTYFQNEAQLDKSGLPSDRFFAERPEGSVSTLKIQRTQQEDSAVYLCASSLIQGAYVNTEAFFGQGTRLTVV.

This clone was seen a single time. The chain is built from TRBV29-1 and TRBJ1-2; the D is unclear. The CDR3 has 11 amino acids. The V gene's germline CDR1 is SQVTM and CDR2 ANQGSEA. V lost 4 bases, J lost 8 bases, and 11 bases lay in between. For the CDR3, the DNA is TGCAGCGTTGTAGCCCCAGAGGGCTACACCTTC. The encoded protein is CSVVAPEGYTF.

The CDR3 spells CASALIGSFYEQYF. DNA for the CDR3: TGTGCCAGCGCCTTGATTGGCTCTTTCTACGAGCAGTACTTC. The chain uses TRBV28 and TRBJ2-7; D uncertain. The CDR3 length is 14 residues. CDR1 is MDHEN and CDR2 is SYDVKM in the germline V gene. V gave up 8 bases and J gave up 3 bases, with 17 bases separating them.

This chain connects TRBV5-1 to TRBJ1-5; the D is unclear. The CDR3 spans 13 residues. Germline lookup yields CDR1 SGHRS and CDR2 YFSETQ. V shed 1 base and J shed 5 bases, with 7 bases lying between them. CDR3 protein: CASSLTPDQPQHF. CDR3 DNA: TGCGCCAGCAGCTTGACCCCGGATCAGCCCCAGCATTTT.

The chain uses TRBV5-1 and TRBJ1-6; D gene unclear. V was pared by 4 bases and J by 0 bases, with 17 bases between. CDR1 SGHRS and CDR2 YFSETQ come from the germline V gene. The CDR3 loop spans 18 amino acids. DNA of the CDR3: TGCGCCAGCAGCCCCCGGAGTTTGGAGAGCTCCTATAATTCACCCCTCCACTTT. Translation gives CASSPRSLESSYNSPLHF.

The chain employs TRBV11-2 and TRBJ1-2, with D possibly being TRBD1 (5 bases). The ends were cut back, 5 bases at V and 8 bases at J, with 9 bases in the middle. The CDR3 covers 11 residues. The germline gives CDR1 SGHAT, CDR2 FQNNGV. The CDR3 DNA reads TGTGCCAGCAGCCTGGGGGGGGGCTACACCTTC. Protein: CASSLGGGYTF.

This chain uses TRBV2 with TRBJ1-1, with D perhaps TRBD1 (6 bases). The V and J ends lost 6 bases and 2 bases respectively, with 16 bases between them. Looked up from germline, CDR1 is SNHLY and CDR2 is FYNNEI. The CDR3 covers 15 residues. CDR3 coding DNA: TGTGCCAGCAGCCTGGAGCGGGGGCACAACACTGAAGCTTTCTTT. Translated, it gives CASSLERGHNTEAFF.

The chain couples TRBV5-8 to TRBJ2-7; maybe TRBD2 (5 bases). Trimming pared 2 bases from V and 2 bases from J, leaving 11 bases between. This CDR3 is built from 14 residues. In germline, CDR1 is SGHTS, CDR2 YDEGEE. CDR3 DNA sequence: TGTGCCAGCAGCTTCGGGGTCGGGGCCTACGAGCAGTACTTC. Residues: CASSFGVGAYEQYF.